Here is one T cell receptor beta chain with its context. The clone's antigen remains unknown. One base away there is no much larger clone; base qualities are not given. The data originate from a study of blood T cell repertoires in COVID-19 (dated by TCRdb to 2018 to 2021). Context from the whole study: Collaborator samples came from the United States, Italy and Spain and covered acute and convalescent phases of COVID-19. The material from the prospective study consisted of cDNA or gDNA derived from T cells, B-cell-depleted T cells, or PBMCs. Subjects who had been exposed to COVID-19, were actively infected with it, or had recovered from it provided the deeply sampled blood TCRbeta repertoires that made up the dataset. The repertoires were released in a freely available public database meant as a resource for research on the immune response to SARS-CoV-2. Samples came from the ongoing ImmuneRACE study (first 160 participants) plus 1,254 subjects from 6 global collaborators. A de-identified subject ID, COVID-19 status, age in years and sex were almost always included in the sample metadata. Where available, HLA class I and class II types were taken from metadata supplied by the sample provider and were not determined by assay-based typing. Beyond this particular receptor, the publication reports: The quantity of clinical and demographic metadata differed by source and by participant and was supplied without curation.

Participants in the prospective study were aged roughly 18 to 89 years, lived in about two dozen United States geographic areas, and enrolled through a virtual design. Cohort assignment in the prospective study relied on participant-reported clinical history from a screening survey and a study questionnaire. ImmuneRACE Cohort 3 recovered participants were defined by two consecutive negative NP/OP PCR tests, healthcare professional clearance, or symptom resolution. In the prospective study, whole blood, serum and a nasopharyngeal or oropharyngeal swab were collected from each participant by mobile phlebotomists. Over an approximately 2-month period, participants in the prospective study had the option of providing additional blood draws and questionnaires. Blood samples from the prospective study were shipped frozen or at room temperature prior to DNA extraction. The CDR3 runs 15 amino acids, cysteine and phenylalanine included. CDR3 DNA only is kept here, 45 bases in frame from base 1. At the junction V is shortened by 8 bases and J by 0 bases, with 13 bases in between. Based on the germline V gene (reference sequence), the CDR1 and CDR2 sequences are LNHDA and SQIVND.

TCRbeta CDR3 regions were amplified from genomic DNA using the immunoSEQ Assay, a bias-controlled multiplex PCR. On the authors' methods: The number of nucleated cells in each sample was estimated by amplification of reference gene primers within the assay. Sequence reads were collapsed and filtered to measure the absolute abundance of every unique TCRbeta CDR3 rearrangement. For each sample, productive Simpson clonality was calculated as the square root of Simpson's diversity index across productive rearrangements. Not all clones reach the TCRdb copy of this immuneACCESS table, which keeps in-frame sequences only. Checked studies attribute under half of the gap to unresolved V genes and leave the rest unexplained. D and trimming come from the DNA, and the V and J calls and clone size come from that table. For this sample the table gives approximately 220,000 clones, of which less than 90% were detected only once. Of the sample, approximately 6.6% falls within the top ten clones.

The receptor was derived from a woman between 40 and 50 years old who had recovered from COVID-19. Specimen: PBMCs or T cells enriched from blood (not recorded which). The chain couples TRBV19 to TRBJ2-2; the best D guess is TRBD1, with 5 bases matching. The DNA sequence follows: TGTGCCAGTTCGGGCAGGGCCGCGAACACCGGGGAGCTGTTTTTT. This sequence encodes CASSGRAANTGELFF.